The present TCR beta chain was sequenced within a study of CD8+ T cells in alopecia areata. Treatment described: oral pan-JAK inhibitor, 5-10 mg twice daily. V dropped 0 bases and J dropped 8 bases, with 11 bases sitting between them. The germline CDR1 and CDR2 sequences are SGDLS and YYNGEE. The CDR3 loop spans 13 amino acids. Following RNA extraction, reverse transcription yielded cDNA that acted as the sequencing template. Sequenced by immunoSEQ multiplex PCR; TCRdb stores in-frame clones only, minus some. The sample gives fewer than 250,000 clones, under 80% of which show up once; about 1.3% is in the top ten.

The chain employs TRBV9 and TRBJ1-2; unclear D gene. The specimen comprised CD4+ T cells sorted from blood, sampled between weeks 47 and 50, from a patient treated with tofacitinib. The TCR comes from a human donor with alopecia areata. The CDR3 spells CASSVDGIGGYTF. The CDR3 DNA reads TGTGCCAGCAGCGTAGACGGCATCGGGGGCTACACCTTC. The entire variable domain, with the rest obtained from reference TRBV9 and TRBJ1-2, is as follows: DSGVTQTPKHLITATGQRVTLRCSPRSGDLSVYWYQQSLDQGLQFLIQYYNGEERAKGNILERFSAQQFPDLHSELNLSSLELGDSALYFCASSVDGIGGYTFGSGTRLTVV.